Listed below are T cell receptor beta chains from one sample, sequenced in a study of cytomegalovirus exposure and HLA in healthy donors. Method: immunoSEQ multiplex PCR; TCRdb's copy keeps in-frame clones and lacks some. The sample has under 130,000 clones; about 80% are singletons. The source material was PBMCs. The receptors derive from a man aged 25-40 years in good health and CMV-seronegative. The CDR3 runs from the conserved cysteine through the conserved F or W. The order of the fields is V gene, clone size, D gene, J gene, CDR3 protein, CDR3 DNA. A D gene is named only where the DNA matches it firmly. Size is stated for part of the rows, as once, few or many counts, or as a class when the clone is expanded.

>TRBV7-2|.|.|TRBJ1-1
CASSLGQATEAFF
TGTGCCAGCAGCTTAGGACAGGCAACTGAAGCTTTCTTT
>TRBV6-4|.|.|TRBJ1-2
CASKLDSFSPGYTF
TGTGCCAGCAAATTGGACAGCTTCTCTCCGGGCTACACCTTC
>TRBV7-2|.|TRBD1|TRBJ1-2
CASSLARGVGYTF
TGTGCCAGCAGCTTAGCCAGGGGGGTGGGCTACACCTTC
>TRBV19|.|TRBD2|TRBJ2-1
CASSIQRGGWDEQFF
TGTGCCAGTAGTATCCAGCGGGGAGGGTGGGATGAGCAGTTCTTC
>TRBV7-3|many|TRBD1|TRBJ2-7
CASSPEDRGGEQYF
TGTGCCAGCAGCCCCGAGGACAGGGGGGGCGAGCAGTACTTC
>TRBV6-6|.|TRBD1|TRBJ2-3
CAAKPDRVSTDTQYF
TGTGCCGCTAAGCCAGACAGGGTGAGCACAGATACGCAGTATTTT
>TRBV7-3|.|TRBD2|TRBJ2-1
CASSLGLQSLDEQFF
TGTGCCAGCAGCTTGGGACTACAAAGTTTGGATGAGCAGTTCTTC
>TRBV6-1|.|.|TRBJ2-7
CASSSRPGEQYF
TGTGCCAGCAGCTCCCGTCCGGGGGAGCAGTACTTC
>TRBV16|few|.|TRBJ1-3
CASSLRGSGNTIYF
TGTGCCAGCAGCCTAAGGGGGTCTGGAAACACCATATATTTT
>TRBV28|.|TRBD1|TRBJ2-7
CASLGAGGRHF
TGTGCCAGTCTTGGGGCAGGGGGAAGGCACTTC
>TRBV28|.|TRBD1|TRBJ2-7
CASSDRQGGIEQYF
TGTGCCAGCAGTGATCGACAGGGGGGGATCGAGCAGTACTTC